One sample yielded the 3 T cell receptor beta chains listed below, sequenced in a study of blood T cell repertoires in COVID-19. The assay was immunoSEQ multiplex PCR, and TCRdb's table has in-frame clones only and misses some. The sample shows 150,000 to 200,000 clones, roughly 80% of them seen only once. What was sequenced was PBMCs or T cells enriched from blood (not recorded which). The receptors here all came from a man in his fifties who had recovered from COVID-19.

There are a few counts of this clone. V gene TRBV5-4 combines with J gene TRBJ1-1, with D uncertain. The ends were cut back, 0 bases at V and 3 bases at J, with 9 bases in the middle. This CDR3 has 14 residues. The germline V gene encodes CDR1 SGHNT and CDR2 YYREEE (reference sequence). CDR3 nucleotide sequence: TGTGCCAGCAGCTTGGGTCTCGGGGACACTGAAGCTTTCTTT. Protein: CASSLGLGDTEAFF. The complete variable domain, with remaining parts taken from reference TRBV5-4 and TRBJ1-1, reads ETGVTQSPTHLIKTRGQQVTLRCSSQSGHNTVSWYQQALGQGPQFIFQYYREEENGRGNFPPRFSGLQFPNYSSELNVNALELDDSALYLCASSLGLGDTEAFFGQGTRLTVV.

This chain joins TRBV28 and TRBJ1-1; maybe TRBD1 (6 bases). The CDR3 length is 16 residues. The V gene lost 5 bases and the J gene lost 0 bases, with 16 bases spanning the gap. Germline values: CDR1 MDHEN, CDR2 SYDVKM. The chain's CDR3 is CASSLRQVQMNTEAFF. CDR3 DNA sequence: TGTGCCAGCAGTCTCAGACAGGTTCAAATGAACACTGAAGCTTTCTTT.

The CDR3 region is CASSEVLSGGEKLFF. In DNA, the CDR3 is TGTGCCAGCAGTGAAGTTTTATCGGGTGGGGAAAAACTGTTTTTT. The chain employs TRBV6-1 and TRBJ1-4; no reliable D call. CDR1 is MNHNS, CDR2 SASEGT, per germline. V was cut by 1 base and J by 8 bases, with 14 bases left in between. CDR3 length: 15 amino acids.